This T cell receptor (beta chain) was sequenced during a study of T cell clones after liver transplantation. At the level of the study: TCRbeta sequencing after a pre-transplant mixed lymphocyte reaction identified graft-donor-reactive clones, later tracked in post-transplant blood. Three of eight recipients were HCV-positive; others had non-autoimmune, non-viral indications. Study-wide results and caveats: Low donor cell numbers restricted donor-reactive repertoire measurement in two subjects.

On this clone: Its antigen remains unidentified.

The CDR3 spans 16 residues. CDR1 is SGHNT and CDR2 is YENEEA in the germline V gene. Trimming removed 3 bases at V and 3 bases at J, with 16 bases between. Profiling relied on immunoSEQ multiplex PCR, and the TCRdb table lists in-frame clones only, not all of them. The sample includes tens of thousands of clones, roughly 90% seen only once; the top ten take 2% to 3%. The chain uses TRBV11-3 and TRBJ2-3; TRBD1 might be the D (5 bases). The source material was CD4+ T cells from blood, sampled before liver transplant. The receptor comes from a human donor who received a liver transplant. The CDR3 DNA follows: TGTGCCAGCAGCTTTGGTGACGGACAAGGGACAGATACGCAGTATTTT. The encoded protein is CASSFGDGQGTDTQYF.